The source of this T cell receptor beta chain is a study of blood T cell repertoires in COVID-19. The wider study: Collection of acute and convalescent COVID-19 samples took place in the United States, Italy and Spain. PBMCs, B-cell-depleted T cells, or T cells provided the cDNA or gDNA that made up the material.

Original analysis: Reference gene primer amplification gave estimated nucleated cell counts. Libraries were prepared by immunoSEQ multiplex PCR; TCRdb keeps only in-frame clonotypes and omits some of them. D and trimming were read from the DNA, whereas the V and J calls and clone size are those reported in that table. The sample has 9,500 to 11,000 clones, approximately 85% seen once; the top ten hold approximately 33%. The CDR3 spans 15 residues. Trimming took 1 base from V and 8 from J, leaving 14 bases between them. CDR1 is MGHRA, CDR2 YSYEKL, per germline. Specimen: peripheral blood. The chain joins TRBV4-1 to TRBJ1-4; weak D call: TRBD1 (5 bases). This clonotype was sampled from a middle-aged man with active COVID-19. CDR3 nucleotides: TGCGCCAGCAGCCAAGCGGGTCAGGGAGGCGAAAAACTGTTTTTT. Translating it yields CASSQAGQGGEKLFF.